This is a list of T cell receptor beta chains from one sample in a study of pediatric ulcerative colitis. TCRdb's copy holds only in-frame clones and misses some; the assay was immunoSEQ multiplex PCR. The data hold over 45,000 clones, with under 80% observed a single time. The source material was gut tissue. Receptors were obtained from a girl aged 10 to 17 with moderate ulcerative colitis. The CDR3 runs from the conserved cysteine through the conserved F or W. The order of the fields is CDR3 length, J gene, V gene, D gene, clone size, CDR3 DNA, CDR3 protein. The D gene is left open where the match is weak. Clone size is not always given. Where it is, it says once, few, many or a class for expanded clones.

>14|TRBJ1-4|TRBV7-2|TRBD1|few
TGTGCCAGCAGCTTGAACAGGGGGGATGAAAAACTGTTTTTT
CASSLNRGDEKLFF
>17|TRBJ2-4|TRBV29-1|-|-
TGCAGCGTTGAGAGCCCCCCGACAGGATTAGCCAAAAACATTCAGTACTTC
CSVESPPTGLAKNIQYF
>16|TRBJ1-6|TRBV7-2|TRBD1|-
TGTGCCAGCAGCCCCGAGGGGGCGAGGTTCTATTCACCCCTCCACTTT
CASSPEGARFYSPLHF
>11|TRBJ1-2|TRBV7-2|-|-
TGTGCCAGCAGCTTAATATATGGCTACACCTTC
CASSLIYGYTF
>13|TRBJ1-1|TRBV7-8|-|-
TGTGCCAGCAGCTTAGGCATGAACACTGAAGCTTTCTTT
CASSLGMNTEAFF
>17|TRBJ1-2|TRBV19|-|-
TGTGCCAGTAGTATAGGACTATCTATCGGAGCTAACTATGGCTACACCTTC
CASSIGLSIGANYGYTF
>15|TRBJ2-2|TRBV5-1|-|-
TGCGCCAGCAGCCCGGGACCGATGAACACCGGGGAGCTGTTTTTT
CASSPGPMNTGELFF
>12|TRBJ2-3|TRBV11-3|-|-
TGTGCCAGCAGCTTAGATTCAGATACGCAGTATTTT
CASSLDSDTQYF
>16|TRBJ2-3|TRBV7-2|-|-
TGTGCCAGCAGCTTAAAGTTTTGGGGGTTCCAAGATACGCAGTATTTT
CASSLKFWGFQDTQYF
>11|TRBJ2-5|TRBV2|-|-
TGTGCCAGCAGTGATCCGGGCCCCCAGTACTTC
CASSDPGPQYF
>16|TRBJ1-1|TRBV7-2|TRBD1|-
TGTGCCAGCAGCCTAACAGGGGGCACGCGAGTCACTGAAGCTTTCTTT
CASSLTGGTRVTEAFF
>17|TRBJ2-1|TRBV5-4|-|-
TGTGCCAGCAGCTCGGGTGGGGGGTCTAGCTCCTACAATGAGCAGTTCTTC
CASSSGGGSSSYNEQFF
>17|TRBJ1-2|TRBV12-5|TRBD1|-
TGTGCTAGTGGGGGGACAGGGGTTCTCCCCACCGTCTATGGCTACACCTTC
CASGGTGVLPTVYGYTF
>15|TRBJ1-6|TRBV10-3|TRBD1|-
TGTGCCATCAGTGAACCGGGACAGGGTAATTCGCCCCTCCACTTT
CAISEPGQGNSPLHF
>13|TRBJ1-1|TRBV9|TRBD1|once
TGTGCCAGCAGGGGTACAGGGGACACTGAAGCTTTCTTT
CASRGTGDTEAFF
>14|TRBJ2-7|TRBV6-1|TRBD2|-
TGTGCCAGCAGTGAAGCGTGGGGGGGCTACGAGCAGTACTTC
CASSEAWGGYEQYF
>16|TRBJ2-7|TRBV6-5|-|-
TGTGCCAGCAGTTACTCGATCCCTCCCGGGACCTACGAGCAGTACTTC
CASSYSIPPGTYEQYF
>13|TRBJ2-3|TRBV5-4|-|-
TGTGCCAGCAGCTTGGACTACACAGATACGCAGTATTTT
CASSLDYTDTQYF
>16|TRBJ2-7|TRBV7-2|TRBD2|-
TGTGCCAGCAGCTTAGCCTTGGGGACTACATCCTACGAGCAGTACTTC
CASSLALGTTSYEQYF
>14|TRBJ2-2|TRBV6-1|TRBD2|-
TGTGCCAGCGCAAGGACTAGCACTTCCGGGGAGCTGTTTTTT
CASARTSTSGELFF
>14|TRBJ1-1|TRBV4-1|TRBD1|-
TGCGCCAGCAGCCGAATACAGGGGGGAACTGAAGCTTTCTTT
CASSRIQGGTEAFF
>14|TRBJ1-1|TRBV7-9|-|few
TGTGCCAGCAGCCACCAGACTGAGAACACTGAAGCTTTCTTT
CASSHQTENTEAFF
>13|TRBJ2-7|TRBV6-1|-|-
TGTGCCAGCATCTCCTCGAGGGGGAGCGAGCAGTACTTC
CASISSRGSEQYF
>16|TRBJ2-1|TRBV28|-|-
TGTGCCAGCAGTCGAACAGGGACGAACCGCTACAATGAGCAGTTCTTC
CASSRTGTNRYNEQFF
>17|TRBJ1-5|TRBV28|-|-
TGTGCCAGTACAAAGGATGAAGGCGTTTATAGCAATCAGCCCCAGCATTTT
CASTKDEGVYSNQPQHF
>15|TRBJ1-2|TRBV14|-|-
TGTGCCAGCAGCCAAGTGGGGGCGACGGGGGTTGGCTACACCTTC
CASSQVGATGVGYTF
>14|TRBJ1-1|TRBV5-6|TRBD1|-
TGTGCCAGCAGCCGGGACAGGGGGAACACTGAAGCTTTCTTT
CASSRDRGNTEAFF
>15|TRBJ1-1|TRBV5-1|TRBD1|once
TGCGCCAGCAGCTTGGGGGACAGGGGGAGTACTGAAGCTTTCTTT
CASSLGDRGSTEAFF
>16|TRBJ2-7|TRBV7-2|TRBD2|-
TGTGCCAGCAGCCTAGGGGCTAGCGGGAACTCCTACGAGCAGTACTTC
CASSLGASGNSYEQYF
>12|TRBJ2-7|TRBV10-3|TRBD1|-
TGTGCCATGGGACAGGGGGCCTACGAGCAGTACTTC
CAMGQGAYEQYF
>16|TRBJ1-5|TRBV27|-|-
TGTGCCAGCAGTTCGGGCAGGGAGGTCCCCCATCAGCCCCAGCATTTT
CASSSGREVPHQPQHF
>13|TRBJ2-2|TRBV5-6|-|-
TGTGCCAGCAGCTTGTGGGTTACCGGGGAGCTGTTTTTT
CASSLWVTGELFF
>14|TRBJ1-4|TRBV5-1|TRBD1|-
TGCGCCAGCAGCCGGACAGGGGGCGATGAAAAACTGTTTTTT
CASSRTGGDEKLFF
>16|TRBJ2-1|TRBV9|-|-
TGTGCCAGCAGCGTAGCTAGGCAGGACATCTACAATGAGCAGTTCTTC
CASSVARQDIYNEQFF
>16|TRBJ1-1|TRBV7-3|-|-
TGTGCCAGCAGCTTAACGGGGGGCACTTCGGTCACTGAAGCTTTCTTT
CASSLTGGTSVTEAFF
>16|TRBJ1-3|TRBV19|TRBD1|few
TGTGCCAGTAGTACTGGGGACAGACCCTCTGGAAACACCATATATTTT
CASSTGDRPSGNTIYF
>12|TRBJ2-5|TRBV11-3|-|-
TGTGCCAGCAATTTTAGGGGGGAGACCCAGTACTTC
CASNFRGETQYF
>14|TRBJ1-1|TRBV28|-|few
TGTGCCAGCAGTTTATACGGAGGGTACACTGAAGCTTTCTTT
CASSLYGGYTEAFF
>18|TRBJ2-1|TRBV2|TRBD2|-
TGTGCCAGCAGGCTGCGACTAGCGGGGACAAGCTCCTACAATGAGCAGTTCTTC
CASRLRLAGTSSYNEQFF
>11|TRBJ2-3|TRBV7-2|-|-
TGTGCCAGCATGGGGTTAAATACGCAGTATTTT
CASMGLNTQYF